The 10 T cell receptor beta chains listed next were all sequenced from one sample in a study of T cell repertoires in cytomegalovirus infection. For these receptors, no antigen is known. TCRdb re-called the reads with MiXCR, one entry per CDR3 protein. The sample has around 750,000 distinct CDR3 sequences, 32% seen once. Source: cultured CD8+ T cells from PBMCs, taken from culture after CMV antigen stimulation. All receptors come from a human donor in good health (CMV status not recorded). Some clones in this sample may be carry-over from other donors' samples.

This clonotype was recorded a few times. CDR3 region: CASSAGPEAFF. DNA for the CDR3: TGTGCCAGCAGCGCGGGACCTGAAGCTTTCTTT. This chain links TRBV28 with TRBJ1-1; a possible D gene is TRBD1 (5 bases). Germline V gene data show CDR1 as MDHEN and CDR2 as SYDVKM. The CDR3 extends over 11 amino acids. The germline V and J ends were trimmed by 6 bases and 6 bases, with 8 bases remaining between them.

To note about this clonotype: A much larger clone differs from this one at a single base, so this may be a read error. This chain uses TRBV7-9 with TRBJ2-1, with D possibly matching TRBD2 (5 bases). From germline, CDR1 is SEHNR and CDR2 FQNEAQ (reference sequence). This CDR3 is 15 amino acids long. In nucleotides, the CDR3 is TGTACCAGCAGCTTAGCGCCCAAGTACTACAATGAGCAGTTCTTC. The encoded protein is CTSSLAPKYYNEQFF.

The J gene is TRBJ2-1, the V gene TRBV4-1; D is uncertain. V lost 1 base, J lost 7 bases, and 8 bases lay in between. The CDR3 length is 13 residues. CDR1 MGHRA and CDR2 YSYEKL come from the germline V gene. The CDR3 region is CASSQVFDNEQFF. CDR3 DNA sequence: TGCGCCAGCAGCCAAGTTTTCGATAATGAGCAGTTCTTC.

The chain combines TRBV7-6 with TRBJ1-3; D is undetermined. Trimming left V 7 bases short and J 0 bases short, with 16 bases between. There are 16 residues in the CDR3. CDR1 and CDR2 (germline): SGHVS, FNYEAQ. Written as DNA, the CDR3 is TGTGCCAGCACTCAAGGACGGTTCCTCTCTGGAAACACCATATATTTT. This encodes CASTQGRFLSGNTIYF.

Comment on this clonotype: Given a much more abundant clone one base away, this may be a read error. This chain connects TRBV7-7 to TRBJ2-1, with 14 bases identical to TRBD2. Germline V gene lookup returns CDR1 SSHAT and CDR2 FNYEAQ (reference sequence). The CDR3 totals 13 residues. The CDR3 DNA follows: TGTGCTAGCAGACCGGGACTAGCGGGGGATCAGTTCTTC. Translating it yields CASRPGLAGDQFF.

The J gene is TRBJ2-5, the V gene TRBV9; D not certain. The V end was cut by 0 bases, the J end by 5 bases, with 11 bases between. The CDR3 runs 14 residues. Per germline, CDR1 SGDLS and CDR2 YYNGEE. The CDR3 region is CASSVENSHETQYF. DNA for the CDR3: TGTGCCAGCAGCGTAGAAAACAGCCACGAGACCCAGTACTTC. Together with reference TRBV9 and TRBJ2-5, the CDR3 gives the full variable domain: DSGVTQTPKHLITATGQRVTLRCSPRSGDLSVYWYQQSLDQGLQFLIQYYNGEERAKGNILERFSAQQFPDLHSELNLSSLELGDSALYFCASSVENSHETQYFGPGTRLLVL.

Notes on this clonotype: Compared with germline, one end of the junction differs, possibly owing to a read error. The rearrangement uses TRBV18 and TRBJ1-5; no definite D call. The CDR3 has 16 residues. Germline V lookup: CDR1 KGHSH, CDR2 LQKENI. Here the CDR3 DNA reads TGTGCCACCTCACCCCCTGAAGCGGGAGTCGATCAGCCCCAGCATTTT. Encoded protein: CATSPPEAGVDQPQHF.

This clonotype was seen a handful of times. This chain links TRBV9 with TRBJ2-2; D gene uncertain. The ends were cut back, 4 bases at V and 5 bases at J, with 9 bases in the middle. This CDR3 comprises 13 residues. Germline V CDR1 and CDR2: SGDLS, YYNGEE. CDR3 in amino acids: CASSPTQTGELFF. CDR3 bases: TGTGCCAGCAGCCCAACACAGACCGGGGAGCTGTTTTTT.

This clonotype showed up many times. The chain recombines TRBV7-2 with TRBJ1-2; D remains ambiguous. Per the germline V gene, CDR1 is SGHTA and CDR2 is FQGNSA. Trimming removed 4 bases at V and 2 bases at J, with 20 bases between. This CDR3 contains 17 residues. This chain's CDR3 is CASSYPAEGHRNYGYTF. CDR3 nucleotides: TGTGCCAGCAGCTACCCCGCCGAGGGTCACAGAAACTATGGCTACACCTTC.

CDR3 sequence: CASSSPDRGRGKLFF. CDR3 in DNA: TGTGCCAGCAGCTCACCGGACAGGGGGCGCGGAAAACTGTTTTTT. The rearrangement uses TRBV7-6 and TRBJ1-4, with 11 bases aligning to TRBD1. V dropped 4 bases and J dropped 10; count of bases not matched to a gene: 8. Germline CDR1 and CDR2: SGHVS and FNYEAQ. The CDR3 extends over 15 amino acids.